The rows below give T cell receptor beta chains drawn from one sample of a study of blood T cell repertoires in COVID-19. Libraries were prepared by immunoSEQ multiplex PCR; TCRdb keeps only in-frame clonotypes and omits some of them. The sample consists of roughly 21,000 clones, 84% of them appearing once. Material: peripheral blood. Receptor source: a man aged 35-49 years with acute or convalescent COVID-19. The CDR3 runs from the conserved cysteine through the conserved F or W. Each record gives: CDR3 DNA, CDR3 protein, J gene, clone size, V gene, CDR3 length, D gene. D genes are given only for firm matches. The size field is filled for only some rows; it gives once, few, many or a size class.

cdr3_nt: TGTGCCAGCAGTTACTCGTTTCGGAGCTATGGCTACACCTTC; cdr3_aa: CASSYSFRSYGYTF; j_call: TRBJ1-2; clone_size: NA; v_call: TRBV6-5; cdr3_length: 14; d_call: NA
cdr3_nt: TGTGCCAGCAGCCAAGATCTTGGTGACTGGGCTAGCGGGGAGACCCAGTACTTC; cdr3_aa: CASSQDLGDWASGETQYF; j_call: TRBJ2-5; clone_size: NA; v_call: TRBV3-1/TRBV3-2; cdr3_length: 18; d_call: TRBD2
cdr3_nt: TGCGCCAGCAGCCTAGGTCGGTTGGATACGCAGTATTTT; cdr3_aa: CASSLGRLDTQYF; j_call: TRBJ2-3; clone_size: NA; v_call: TRBV5-1; cdr3_length: 13; d_call: NA
cdr3_nt: TGTGCCAGCAGGGGGGAGGGGAACTATGGCTACACCTTC; cdr3_aa: CASRGEGNYGYTF; j_call: TRBJ1-2; clone_size: NA; v_call: TRBV9; cdr3_length: 13; d_call: NA
cdr3_nt: TGTGCCAGCAGCCTGGACAGGGGCTCCAAAAAGATTCAGTACTTC; cdr3_aa: CASSLDRGSKKIQYF; j_call: TRBJ2-4; clone_size: NA; v_call: TRBV2; cdr3_length: 15; d_call: TRBD1
cdr3_nt: TGTGCCAGCAGCTTGCAGCGGGGGGGCGAGGAGACCCAGTACTTC; cdr3_aa: CASSLQRGGEETQYF; j_call: TRBJ2-5; clone_size: NA; v_call: TRBV5-4; cdr3_length: 15; d_call: TRBD2
cdr3_nt: TGCGCCAGCAGCCAAGTCGAAGGGGGAGGGGGCGAGCAGTACTTC; cdr3_aa: CASSQVEGGGGEQYF; j_call: TRBJ2-7; clone_size: NA; v_call: TRBV4-1; cdr3_length: 15; d_call: NA
cdr3_nt: TGTGCCAGCAGCGAGAACAGGGACCGAGAGACCCAGTACTTC; cdr3_aa: CASSENRDRETQYF; j_call: TRBJ2-5; clone_size: once; v_call: TRBV11-2; cdr3_length: 14; d_call: NA
cdr3_nt: TGTGCCAGTAGTGCTCGACAGCTCCAAGAGACCCAGTACTTC; cdr3_aa: CASSARQLQETQYF; j_call: TRBJ2-5; clone_size: NA; v_call: TRBV19; cdr3_length: 14; d_call: NA
cdr3_nt: TGTGCCAGCAGCCAGAGCGAGCGGTCGAACACCGGGGAGCTGTTTTTT; cdr3_aa: CASSQSERSNTGELFF; j_call: TRBJ2-2; clone_size: NA; v_call: TRBV4-2; cdr3_length: 16; d_call: NA